This entry concerns a single T cell receptor (beta chain). The antigen is unknown. The sample is drawn from a study of shared clonotypes between healthy human individuals. Study conclusions and caveats: Relative to their counterparts shared across all four donors, non-shared clonotypes exhibited diminished generation probabilities.

Assay execution proceeded at the deep level. In the sorted-subset replicate PCRs, 200 ng DNA, 25,000 to 30,000 T cell genomes, was used. Profiling relied on immunoSEQ multiplex PCR, and the TCRdb table lists in-frame clones only, not all of them. The data show over 700,000 clones, approximately 72% seen once. The CDR3 totals 15 residues. The germline gives CDR1 KGHSH, CDR2 LQKENI. V gave up 2 bases and J gave up 5 bases, with 12 bases separating them. Sequenced input: memory CD4+ T cells sorted from blood. As to subset: CD45RA-negative fraction. The TCR comes from a woman under 40 in good health. This rearrangement joins TRBV18 to TRBJ1-4; maybe TRBD1 (6 bases). This CDR3 is CASSPSRGANEKLFF. The CDR3 coding sequence is TGTGCCAGCTCACCATCTAGGGGGGCGAATGAAAAACTGTTTTTT.